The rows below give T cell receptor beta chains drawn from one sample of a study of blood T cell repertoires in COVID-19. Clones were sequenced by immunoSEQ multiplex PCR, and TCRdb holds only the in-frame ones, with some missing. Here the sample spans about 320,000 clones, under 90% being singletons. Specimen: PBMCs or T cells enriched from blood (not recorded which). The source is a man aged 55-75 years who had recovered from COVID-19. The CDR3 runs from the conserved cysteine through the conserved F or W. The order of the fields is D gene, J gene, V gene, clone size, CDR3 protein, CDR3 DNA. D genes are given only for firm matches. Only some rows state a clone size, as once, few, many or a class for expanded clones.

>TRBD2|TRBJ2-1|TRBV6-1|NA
CASSENPPSGSLNEQFF
TGTGCCAGCAGTGAAAACCCTCCTAGCGGGAGTCTCAATGAGCAGTTCTTC
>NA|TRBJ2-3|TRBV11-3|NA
CASSLASSTDTQYF
TGTGCCAGCAGCTTAGCTTCTTCCACAGATACGCAGTATTTT
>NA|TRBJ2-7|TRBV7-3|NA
CARKGCLYEQYF
TGTGCCAGAAAGGGGTGCCTATACGAGCAGTACTTC
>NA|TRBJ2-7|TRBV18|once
CASSPPGLAYEQYF
TGTGCCAGCTCACCACCGGGGCTGGCCTACGAGCAGTACTTC
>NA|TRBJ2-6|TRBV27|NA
CASSFRYPGGRPSSGANVLTF
TGTGCCAGCAGTTTTCGGTATCCGGGTGGCCGGCCGTCCTCTGGGGCCAACGTCCTGACTTTC
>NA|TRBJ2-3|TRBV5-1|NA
CASSGQGTDTQYF
TGCGCCAGCAGCGGCCAGGGCACAGATACGCAGTATTTT
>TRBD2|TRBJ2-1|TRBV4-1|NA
CASSRRRDYSYNEQFF
TGCGCCAGCAGCCGCCGCCGGGACTACTCCTACAATGAGCAGTTCTTC
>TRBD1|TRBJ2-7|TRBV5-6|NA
CASRQTGGARSGEQYF
TGTGCCAGCAGACAGACAGGGGGCGCGAGATCGGGCGAGCAGTACTTC
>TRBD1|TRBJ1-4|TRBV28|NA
CASSLGGQGDEKLFF
TGTGCCAGCAGTTTAGGGGGACAGGGAGACGAAAAACTGTTTTTT
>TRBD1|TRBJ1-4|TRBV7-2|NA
CASSLKAATGSATNEKLFF
TGTGCCAGCAGCTTAAAGGCTGCGACAGGGAGCGCAACTAATGAAAAACTGTTTTTT
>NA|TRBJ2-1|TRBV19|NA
CASTYVGVSDEQFF
TGTGCCAGTACCTATGTGGGAGTGTCGGATGAGCAGTTCTTC
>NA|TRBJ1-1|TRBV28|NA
CASSFEPATLNTEAFF
TGTGCCAGCAGTTTTGAGCCTGCTACGCTGAACACTGAAGCTTTCTTT
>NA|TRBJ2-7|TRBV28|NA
CASSFLVRQALSYEQYF
TGTGCCAGCAGTTTCCTGGTACGACAGGCCTTATCCTACGAGCAGTACTTC
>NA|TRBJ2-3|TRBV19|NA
CASSKAADTQYF
TGTGCCAGTAGTAAGGCGGCAGATACGCAGTATTTT
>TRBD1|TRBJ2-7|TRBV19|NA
CASSDRDRLSYEQYF
TGTGCCAGTAGTGACCGGGACAGGCTCTCCTACGAGCAGTACTTC
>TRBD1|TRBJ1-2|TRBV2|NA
CASSPGQGLSGYTF
TGTGCCAGCAGTCCCGGACAGGGCTTGAGCGGCTACACCTTC
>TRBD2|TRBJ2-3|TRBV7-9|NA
CASSFSGSTDTQYF
TGTGCCAGCAGCTTTAGCGGGAGCACAGATACGCAGTATTTT
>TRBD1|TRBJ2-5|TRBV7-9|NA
CASSLQAGGEETQYF
TGTGCCAGCAGCTTGCAAGCAGGGGGCGAAGAGACCCAGTACTTC
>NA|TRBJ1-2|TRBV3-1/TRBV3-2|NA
CASAYRDYGYTF
TGTGCCAGCGCATACCGGGACTATGGCTACACCTTC
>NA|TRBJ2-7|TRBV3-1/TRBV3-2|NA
CASRNGTRSYEQYF
TGTGCCAGCAGAAACGGGACACGATCCTACGAGCAGTACTTC
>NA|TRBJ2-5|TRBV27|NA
CASKSDVRLETQYF
TGTGCCAGCAAATCCGACGTGAGGTTGGAGACCCAGTACTTC
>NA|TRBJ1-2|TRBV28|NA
CASSLRDTDYYGYTF
TGTGCCAGCAGTTTACGGGACACCGATTACTATGGCTACACCTTC
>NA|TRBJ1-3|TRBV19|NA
CASSSQLGNTIYF
TGTGCCAGTAGTTCACAGCTTGGAAACACCATATATTTT
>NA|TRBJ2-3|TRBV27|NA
CASSLNPGTISADTQYF
TGTGCCAGCAGTCTGAACCCCGGGACAATCAGTGCAGATACGCAGTATTTT
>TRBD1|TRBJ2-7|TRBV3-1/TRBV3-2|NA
CASSFPQGVSSYEQYF
TGTGCCAGCAGCTTCCCCCAGGGGGTTAGCTCCTACGAGCAGTACTTC
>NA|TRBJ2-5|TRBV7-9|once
CASTLFPRGQETQYF
TGTGCCAGCACCCTATTCCCCAGGGGCCAAGAGACCCAGTACTTC
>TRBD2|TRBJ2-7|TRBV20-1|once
CSASKREGSYEQYF
TGCAGTGCTAGTAAGCGGGAGGGCTCCTACGAGCAGTACTTC
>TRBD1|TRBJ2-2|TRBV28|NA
CASEDRGTTGELFF
TGTGCCAGCGAGGACAGGGGGACAACCGGGGAGCTGTTTTTT
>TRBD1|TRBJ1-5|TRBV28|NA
CASSPGQGDQPQHF
TGTGCCAGCAGCCCCGGACAGGGCGATCAGCCCCAGCATTTT
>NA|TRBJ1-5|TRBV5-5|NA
CASRAGTGTDSNQPQHF
TGTGCCAGCAGGGCCGGCACAGGGACCGATAGCAATCAGCCCCAGCATTTT
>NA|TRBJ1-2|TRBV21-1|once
CASSKVGQENNYGYTF
TGTGCCAGCAGCAAAGTGGGGCAGGAGAATAACTATGGCTACACCTTC
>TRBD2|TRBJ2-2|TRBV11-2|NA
CASFSLAGAGELFF
TGTGCCAGCTTCTCCCTAGCGGGAGCCGGGGAGCTGTTTTTT
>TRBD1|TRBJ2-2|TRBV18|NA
CASSPPGTGGSGELFF
TGTGCCAGCTCACCTCCCGGGACAGGGGGTTCCGGGGAGCTGTTTTTT
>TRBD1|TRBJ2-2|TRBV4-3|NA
CASSQDRKGAETGELFF
TGCGCCAGCAGCCAAGATCGGAAGGGGGCGGAAACCGGGGAGCTGTTTTTT
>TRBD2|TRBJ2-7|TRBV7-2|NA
CASSFSSGAGYEQYF
TGTGCCAGCAGCTTTTCTAGCGGGGCCGGCTACGAGCAGTACTTC
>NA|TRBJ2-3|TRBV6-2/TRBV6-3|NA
CASSAVGASTDTQYF
TGTGCCAGCAGTGCCGTCGGAGCTAGCACAGATACGCAGTATTTT
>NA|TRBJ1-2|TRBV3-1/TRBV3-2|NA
CASSLRGGQGGYTF
TGTGCCAGCAGCCTTCGTGGGGGCCAAGGAGGCTACACCTTC
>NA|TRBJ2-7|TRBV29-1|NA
CSVAEGTAPYEQYF
TGCAGCGTTGCCGAAGGGACTGCCCCCTACGAGCAGTACTTC
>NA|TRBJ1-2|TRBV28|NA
CASVTGSLYGYTF
TGTGCCAGCGTCACAGGGTCCCTCTATGGCTACACCTTC
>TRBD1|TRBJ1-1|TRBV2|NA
CASKGGQGDREAFF
TGTGCCAGCAAAGGGGGCCAAGGAGATCGGGAAGCTTTCTTT
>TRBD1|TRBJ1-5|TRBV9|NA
CASSRTGDQPQHF
TGTGCCAGCAGCCGGACAGGGGATCAGCCCCAGCATTTT
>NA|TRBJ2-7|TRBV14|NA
CASSPLGVVYEQYF
TGTGCCAGCAGCCCACTCGGTGTGGTCTACGAGCAGTACTTC
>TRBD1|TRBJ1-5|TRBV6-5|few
CATQPGQGRQPQHF
TGTGCCACCCAACCGGGACAGGGTCGTCAGCCCCAGCATTTT
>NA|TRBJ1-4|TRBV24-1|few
CATSDSGVGDEKLFF
TGTGCCACCAGTGACTCAGGGGTTGGAGATGAAAAACTGTTTTTT
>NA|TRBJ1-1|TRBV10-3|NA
CAISQGLGFNTEAFF
TGTGCCATCAGTCAGGGTCTGGGGTTCAACACTGAAGCTTTCTTT
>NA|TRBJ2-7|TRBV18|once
CASSEASARYEQYF
TGTGCCAGCTCAGAGGCTAGCGCACGCTACGAGCAGTACTTC
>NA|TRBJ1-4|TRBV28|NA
CASKQVGEKLFF
TGTGCCAGCAAACAGGTGGGCGAAAAACTGTTTTTT
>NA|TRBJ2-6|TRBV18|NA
CASSPRFVGGEGANVLTF
TGTGCCAGCTCACCACGGTTCGTAGGAGGGGAAGGGGCCAACGTCCTGACTTTC
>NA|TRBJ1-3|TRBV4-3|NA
CASSPQGLSGNTIYF
TGCGCCAGCAGCCCCCAGGGGCTCTCTGGAAACACCATATATTTT
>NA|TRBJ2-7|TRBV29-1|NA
CSVDSARPYEQYF
TGCAGCGTTGATTCCGCGAGGCCCTACGAGCAGTACTTC
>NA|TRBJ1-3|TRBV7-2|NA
CASSPQEGKSGNTIYF
TGTGCCAGCAGCCCACAGGAAGGTAAGTCTGGAAACACCATATATTTT
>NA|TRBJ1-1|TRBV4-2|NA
CASSQDRVGGATEAFF
TGTGCCAGCAGCCAAGATAGGGTAGGCGGGGCCACTGAAGCTTTCTTT